This T cell receptor beta chain is from a study of shared clonotypes between healthy human individuals. V lost 3 bases and J lost 0, with 9 bases in between. Looked up from germline, CDR1 is SEHNR and CDR2 is FQNEAQ (reference sequence). The CDR3 spans 14 residues. Clones were read by immunoSEQ multiplex PCR, and TCRdb kept only the in-frame ones, dropping some. The sample includes under 300,000 clones, just over 65% seen only once; the top ten take roughly 10%. This TCR was sampled from a man aged 30 to 45 in good health. The chain uses TRBV7-9 and TRBJ2-7; no clear D. Sequencing was done on a sample of memory CD4+ T cells sorted from blood. Documented subset: CD45RA-negative fraction. The CDR3, as DNA: TGTGCCAGCAGCTTCCATGCCAGCTCCTACGAGCAGTACTTC. Its protein is CASSFHASSYEQYF. Filled out from reference TRBV7-9 and TRBJ2-7, the complete variable domain reads DTGVSQNPRHKITKRGQNVTFRCDPISEHNRLYWYRQTLGQGPEFLTYFQNEAQLEKSRLLSDRFSAERPKGSFSTLEIQRTEQGDSAMYLCASSFHASSYEQYFGPGTRLTVT.